The rows below give T cell receptor beta chains drawn from one sample of a study of CD8 T cells in Susac syndrome. One entry per CDR3 protein results from TCRdb running MiXCR on the immunoSEQ multiplex PCR reads. The table records 75,000 to 95,000 distinct CDR3 sequences, 90% to 95% of them present only once. Sequenced material: CD8+ T cells from PBMCs. Every receptor here comes from a human donor with multiple sclerosis. Both conserved end residues are part of each CDR3. D genes are given only for firm matches. Only some rows state a clone size, as once, few, many or a class for expanded clones.

size: .
D: .
V: TRBV11-2
J: TRBJ1-2
DNA: TGTGCCAGCAACACAGGCTCTGGTGGCTACACCTTC
CDR3: CASNTGSGGYTF

size: .
D: .
V: TRBV9
J: TRBJ2-2
DNA: TGTGCCAGCAGCCCATGGCGGACAGCCAACACCGGGGAGCTGTTTTTT
CDR3: CASSPWRTANTGELFF

size: .
D: .
V: TRBV30
J: TRBJ1-2
DNA: TGTGCCTGGGAGGGAGGGAACTATGGCTACACCTTC
CDR3: CAWEGGNYGYTF

size: .
D: TRBD1
V: TRBV20-1
J: TRBJ1-1
DNA: TGCAGTGCTAGCCACAACAAACTACAGGGGATGAACACTGAAGTTTTCTTT
CDR3: CSASHNKLQGMNTEVFF

size: .
D: .
V: TRBV6-5
J: TRBJ2-1
DNA: TGTGCCAGCAGTTACGGAGAGGGGATATACAATGAGCAGTTCTTC
CDR3: CASSYGEGIYNEQFF

size: .
D: .
V: TRBV6-2/TRBV6-3
J: TRBJ2-2
DNA: TGTGCCAGCAGAACCGCCGGGGAGCTGTTTTTT
CDR3: CASRTAGELFF

size: .
D: .
V: TRBV3-1
J: TRBJ2-7
DNA: TGTGCCAGCAGCCTAGGCCGGAGCTTCCCGGACGAGCAGTACTTC
CDR3: CASSLGRSFPDEQYF

size: .
D: .
V: TRBV27
J: TRBJ2-3
DNA: TGTGCCAGCAGTTCCGGTCCTTACCCAGATACGCAGTATTTT
CDR3: CASSSGPYPDTQYF

size: .
D: .
V: TRBV5-1
J: TRBJ2-7
DNA: TGCGCCAGCAGCTTGGGATGGGGAGTCTACGAGCAGTACTTC
CDR3: CASSLGWGVYEQYF

size: .
D: .
V: TRBV4-3
J: TRBJ1-2
DNA: TGCGCCAGCAGCCAAGGTCAGGGGTCCTCTTCATATGGCTACACCTTC
CDR3: CASSQGQGSSSYGYTF

size: .
D: .
V: TRBV2
J: TRBJ1-1
DNA: TGTGCCAGCAGCGAGGAGGGGATCAGAGCTTTCTTT
CDR3: CASSEEGIRAFF

size: .
D: .
V: TRBV6-5
J: TRBJ2-3
DNA: TGTGCCAGCAGTTACCAATCCCGTACAGGCACTAGCACAGATACGCAGTATTTT
CDR3: CASSYQSRTGTSTDTQYF

size: .
D: .
V: TRBV4-1
J: TRBJ1-1
DNA: TGCGCCAGCAGCCAAGAAACAGTGACTGAAGCTTTCTTT
CDR3: CASSQETVTEAFF

size: .
D: .
V: TRBV27
J: TRBJ2-1
DNA: TGTGCCAGCAGTCGGAGAGCTAACGAGCAGTTCTTC
CDR3: CASSRRANEQFF

size: .
D: .
V: TRBV6-5
J: TRBJ2-1
DNA: TGTGCCAGCAGTTACTCTATCCGGGGTGAGCAGTTCTTC
CDR3: CASSYSIRGEQFF

size: .
D: .
V: TRBV27
J: TRBJ2-1
DNA: TGTGCCAGCAGTTTACAGGGCCATGAGCAGTTCTTC
CDR3: CASSLQGHEQFF

size: .
D: .
V: TRBV28
J: TRBJ2-7
DNA: TGTGCCAGCAGTTTATTCAACTCTCGGGACGAGCAGTACTTC
CDR3: CASSLFNSRDEQYF

size: once
D: .
V: TRBV20-1
J: TRBJ2-1
DNA: TGCAGTGCTAGGGGTAGTTACAACAATGAGCAGTTCTTC
CDR3: CSARGSYNNEQFF

size: .
D: .
V: TRBV7-2
J: TRBJ2-7
DNA: TGTGCCAGCAGCGTAGGGGTGACGGGTTCCCCCTACGAGCAGTACTTC
CDR3: CASSVGVTGSPYEQYF

size: once
D: TRBD2
V: TRBV4-3
J: TRBJ2-1
DNA: TGCGCCAGCAGCCAACACCCTCGCGGCGCACTAGCGGGAGATAATAATGAGCAGTTCTTC
CDR3: CASSQHPRGALAGDNNEQFF

size: once
D: .
V: TRBV2
J: TRBJ2-2
DNA: TGTGCCAGCAGTGTAGACAGTGAGCGGGTCACGAACACCGGGGAGCTGTTTTTT
CDR3: CASSVDSERVTNTGELFF

size: once
D: .
V: TRBV28
J: TRBJ2-1
DNA: TGTGCCAGCAGTTTCCCCCAAATCGTTGATGAGCAGTTCTTC
CDR3: CASSFPQIVDEQFF

size: .
D: .
V: TRBV11-2
J: TRBJ2-7
DNA: TGTGCCAGCAGCTCTTCGGCCGCGATCACCGATGAGCAGTACTTC
CDR3: CASSSSAAITDEQYF

size: .
D: .
V: TRBV12-3/TRBV12-4
J: TRBJ1-4
DNA: TGTGCCAGCAGCTCAAGCCCCCTTGGAGGGCATGAAAAACTGTTTTTT
CDR3: CASSSSPLGGHEKLFF

size: .
D: TRBD2
V: TRBV19
J: TRBJ2-5
DNA: TGTGCCAGTAGTATCGGGACTAGAGGTGGCGAGACCCAGTACTTC
CDR3: CASSIGTRGGETQYF

size: .
D: .
V: TRBV4-3
J: TRBJ2-1
DNA: TGCGCCAGCAGCCAAGCATTCCTCACATACAATGAGCAGTTCTTC
CDR3: CASSQAFLTYNEQFF

size: .
D: .
V: TRBV6-5
J: TRBJ1-3
DNA: TGTGCCAGCAGTTATTTAAGGAATGGAAACACCATATATTTT
CDR3: CASSYLRNGNTIYF

size: once
D: TRBD1
V: TRBV4-2
J: TRBJ2-7
DNA: TGTGCCAGCAGCCAGGAGGACAGGGGAAAACACTACGAGCAGTACTTC
CDR3: CASSQEDRGKHYEQYF